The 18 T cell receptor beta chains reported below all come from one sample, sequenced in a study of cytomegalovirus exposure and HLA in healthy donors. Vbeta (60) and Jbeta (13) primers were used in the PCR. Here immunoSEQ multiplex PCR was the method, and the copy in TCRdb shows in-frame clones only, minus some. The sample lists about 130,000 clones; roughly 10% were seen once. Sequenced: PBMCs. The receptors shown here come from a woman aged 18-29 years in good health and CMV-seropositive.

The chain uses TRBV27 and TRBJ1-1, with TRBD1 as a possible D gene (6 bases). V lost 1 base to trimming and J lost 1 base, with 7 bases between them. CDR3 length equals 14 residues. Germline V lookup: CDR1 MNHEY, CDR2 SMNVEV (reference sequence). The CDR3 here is CASSLYRANTEAFF. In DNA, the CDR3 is TGTGCCAGCAGTTTATACAGGGCGAACACTGAAGCTTTCTTT.

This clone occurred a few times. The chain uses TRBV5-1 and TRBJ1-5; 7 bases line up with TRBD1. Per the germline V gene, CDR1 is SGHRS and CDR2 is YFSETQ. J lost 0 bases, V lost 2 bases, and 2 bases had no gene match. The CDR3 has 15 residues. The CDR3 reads CASSFGTDSNQPQHF. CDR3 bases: TGCGCCAGCAGCTTTGGGACAGATAGCAATCAGCCCCAGCATTTT.

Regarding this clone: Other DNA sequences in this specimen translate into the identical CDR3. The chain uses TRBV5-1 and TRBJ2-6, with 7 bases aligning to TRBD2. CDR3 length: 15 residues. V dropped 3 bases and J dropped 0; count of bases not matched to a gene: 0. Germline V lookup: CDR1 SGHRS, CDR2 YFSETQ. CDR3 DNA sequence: TGCGCCAGCAGCTCGGGGGGCTCTGGGGCCAACGTCCTGACTTTC. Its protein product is CASSSGGSGANVLTF. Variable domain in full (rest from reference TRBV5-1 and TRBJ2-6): KAGVTQTPRYLIKTRGQQVTLSCSPISGHRSVSWYQQTPGQGLQFLFEYFSETQRNKGNFPGRFSGRQFSNSRSEMNVSTLELGDSALYLCASSSGGSGANVLTFGAGSRLTVL.

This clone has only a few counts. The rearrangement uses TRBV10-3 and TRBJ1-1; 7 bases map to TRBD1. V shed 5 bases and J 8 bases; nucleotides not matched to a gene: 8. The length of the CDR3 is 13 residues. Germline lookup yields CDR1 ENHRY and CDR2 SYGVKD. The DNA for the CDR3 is TGTGCCATCAGTAGCGAGGTACAGGGGGAAGCTTTCTTT. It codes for CAISSEVQGEAFF.

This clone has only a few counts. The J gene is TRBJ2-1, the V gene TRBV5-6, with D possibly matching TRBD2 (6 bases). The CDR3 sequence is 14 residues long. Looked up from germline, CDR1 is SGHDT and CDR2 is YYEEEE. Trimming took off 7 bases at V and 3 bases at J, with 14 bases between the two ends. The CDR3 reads CASGSLAIYNEQFF. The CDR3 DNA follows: TGTGCCAGCGGGTCCCTAGCGATCTACAATGAGCAGTTCTTC.

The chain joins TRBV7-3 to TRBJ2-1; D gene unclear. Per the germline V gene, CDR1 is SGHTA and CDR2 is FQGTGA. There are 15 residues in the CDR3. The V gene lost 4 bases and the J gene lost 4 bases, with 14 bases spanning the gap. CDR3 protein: CASSSVSYPYNEQFF. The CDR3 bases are TGTGCCAGCAGCTCGGTGAGCTACCCTTACAATGAGCAGTTCTTC. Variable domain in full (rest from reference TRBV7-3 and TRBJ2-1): GAGVSQTPSNKVTEKGKYVELRCDPISGHTALYWYRQSLGQGPEFLIYFQGTGAADDSGLPNDRFFAVRPEGSVSTLKIQRTERGDSAVYLCASSSVSYPYNEQFFGPGTRLTVL.

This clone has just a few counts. CDR3 amino acids: CASGLVLVGLAGFEQFF. The DNA of the CDR3 is TGTGCTAGTGGTTTGGTACTTGTTGGACTAGCGGGATTCGAGCAGTTCTTC. The gene calls are TRBV12-5 and TRBJ2-1; TRBD2 matches at 12 bases. There are 17 residues in the CDR3. V was pared by 0 bases and J by 10 bases, with 10 bases of the junction left unmatched. The germline V gene has CDR1 LGHNT and CDR2 FRNRAP.

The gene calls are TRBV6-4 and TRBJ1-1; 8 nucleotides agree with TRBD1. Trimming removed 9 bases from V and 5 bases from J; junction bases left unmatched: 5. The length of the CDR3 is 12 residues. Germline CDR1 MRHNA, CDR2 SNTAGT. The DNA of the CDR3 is TGTGCCAGTCAGGGGGCTGGAACTGAAGCTTTCTTT. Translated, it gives CASQGAGTEAFF.

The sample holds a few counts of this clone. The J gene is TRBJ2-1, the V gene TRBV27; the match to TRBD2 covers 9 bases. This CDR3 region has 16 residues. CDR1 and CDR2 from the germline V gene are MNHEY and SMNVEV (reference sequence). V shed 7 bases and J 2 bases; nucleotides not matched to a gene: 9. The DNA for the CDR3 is TGTGCCAGCACCCCCGCTCTAGCGGGGCCCTACAATGAGCAGTTCTTC. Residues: CASTPALAGPYNEQFF.

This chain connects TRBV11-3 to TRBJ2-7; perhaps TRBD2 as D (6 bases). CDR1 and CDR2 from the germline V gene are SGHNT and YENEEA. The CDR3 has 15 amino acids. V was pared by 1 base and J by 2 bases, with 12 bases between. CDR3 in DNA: TGTGCCAGCAGCTTAGTATCCGGGGGACCCTACGAGCAGTACTTC. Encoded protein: CASSLVSGGPYEQYF.

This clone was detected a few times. CDR3 loop: CASSSQYSGVRETQYF. CDR3 nucleotides: TGTGCCAGCAGTTCCCAATACAGCGGCGTCAGGGAGACCCAGTACTTC. The chain employs TRBV28 and TRBJ2-5; perhaps TRBD2 as D (5 bases). This CDR3 has 16 residues. Per germline, CDR1 MDHEN and CDR2 SYDVKM. The germline V and J ends were trimmed by 4 bases and 5 bases, with 20 bases remaining between them.

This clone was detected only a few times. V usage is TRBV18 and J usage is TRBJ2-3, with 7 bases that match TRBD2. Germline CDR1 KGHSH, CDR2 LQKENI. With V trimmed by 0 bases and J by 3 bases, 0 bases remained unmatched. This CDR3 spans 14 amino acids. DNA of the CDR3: TGTGCCAGCTCACCACCGGGACTAACAGATACGCAGTATTTT. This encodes CASSPPGLTDTQYF.

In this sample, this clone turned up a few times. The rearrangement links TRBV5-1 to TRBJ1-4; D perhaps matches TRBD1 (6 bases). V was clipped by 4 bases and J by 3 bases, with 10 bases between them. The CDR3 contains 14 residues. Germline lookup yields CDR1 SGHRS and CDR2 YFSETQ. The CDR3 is CASSTGFSNEKLFF. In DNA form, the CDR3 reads TGCGCCAGCAGCACAGGGTTTTCTAATGAAAAACTGTTTTTT.

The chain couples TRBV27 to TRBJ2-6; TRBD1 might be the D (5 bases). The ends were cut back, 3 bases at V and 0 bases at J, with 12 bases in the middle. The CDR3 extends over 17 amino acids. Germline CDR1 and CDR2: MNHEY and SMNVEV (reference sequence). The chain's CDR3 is CASSFQGEHSGANVLTF. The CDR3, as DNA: TGTGCCAGCAGTTTTCAGGGCGAACACTCTGGGGCCAACGTCCTGACTTTC.

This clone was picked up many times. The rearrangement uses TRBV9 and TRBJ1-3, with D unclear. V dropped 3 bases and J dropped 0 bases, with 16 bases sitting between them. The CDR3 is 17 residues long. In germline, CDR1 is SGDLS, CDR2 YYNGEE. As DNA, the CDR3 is TGTGCCAGCAGCGCCAGGTTATCAGGCTTCTCTGGAAACACCATATATTTT. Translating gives CASSARLSGFSGNTIYF.

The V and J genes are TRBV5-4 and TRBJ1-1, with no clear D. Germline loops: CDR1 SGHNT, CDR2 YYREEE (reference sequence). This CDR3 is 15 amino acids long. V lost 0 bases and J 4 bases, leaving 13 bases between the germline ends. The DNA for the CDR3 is TGTGCCAGCAGCTTGGATTTGAGGGATGGCACTGAAGCTTTCTTT. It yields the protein CASSLDLRDGTEAFF.

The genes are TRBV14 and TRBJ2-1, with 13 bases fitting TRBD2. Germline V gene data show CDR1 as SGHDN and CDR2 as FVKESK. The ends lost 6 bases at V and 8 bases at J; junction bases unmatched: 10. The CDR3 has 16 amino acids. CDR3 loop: CASSRTSGSSFDEQFF. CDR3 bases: TGTGCCAGCAGTCGGACTAGCGGGAGTTCCTTCGATGAGCAGTTCTTC.

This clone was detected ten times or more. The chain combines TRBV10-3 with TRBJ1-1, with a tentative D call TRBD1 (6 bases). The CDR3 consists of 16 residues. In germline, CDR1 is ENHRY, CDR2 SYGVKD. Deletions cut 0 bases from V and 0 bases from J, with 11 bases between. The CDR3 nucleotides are TGTGCCATCAGTGAGTCGGGGGGGCAGATGAACACTGAAGCTTTCTTT. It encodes CAISESGGQMNTEAFF.